A single sample is the source of the 22 T cell receptor beta chains below, sequenced in a study of graft-versus-host responses after intestinal transplantation (dated by TCRdb to the early 2020s). The library was generated by the immunoSEQ multiplex PCR assay. Imported from immuneACCESS, the table was reduced by TCRdb to in-frame sequences with V and J called. These copies leave out some clones; in studies compared against another copy, an unresolved V gene accounts for under half, and the cause of the remainder is not known. Recorded for this sample are approximately 74,000 clones; over 80% of them occurred a single time. About 0.67% of the sample lies in the top ten. This specimen consisted of PBMCs, obtained 98 days after intestinal transplantation. These receptor sequences come from a human patient who received an intestinal transplant, so some T cells may come from the graft donor.

V is TRBV10-3 and J is TRBJ1-1, with D possibly matching TRBD1 (6 bases). The germline V gene encodes CDR1 ENHRY and CDR2 SYGVKD. Trimming pared 2 bases from V and 2 bases from J, leaving 12 bases between. The CDR3 totals 15 residues. This CDR3 is CAISEGTPPNTEAFF. CDR3 coding DNA: TGTGCCATCAGTGAGGGGACACCACCTAACACTGAAGCTTTCTTT.

A few counts support this clone. CDR3 coding DNA: TGCGCCAGCACCGGGACTAGCGGGGGGACAGATACGCAGTATTTT. Amino acids: CASTGTSGGTDTQYF. The chain recombines TRBV5-1 with TRBJ2-3, with 15 bases matching TRBD2. V lost 6 bases, J lost 3 bases, and 2 bases stayed unmatched. This CDR3 is built from 15 residues. CDR1 is SGHRS, CDR2 YFSETQ, per germline.

The CDR3 is CASSRGWGSGELFF. As DNA, the CDR3 is TGTGCCAGCAGTCGTGGTTGGGGTAGCGGGGAGCTGTTTTTT. The chain recombines TRBV27 with TRBJ2-2; D remains unclear. The CDR3 length is 14 residues. V lost 5 bases and J 7 bases, leaving 14 bases between the germline ends. Germline lookup yields CDR1 MNHEY and CDR2 SMNVEV (reference sequence).

The V call is TRBV6-6, the J call TRBJ1-2; TRBD1 agrees at 8 bases. The CDR3 is made up of 15 amino acids. Germline lookup yields CDR1 MNHNY and CDR2 SVGAGI (reference sequence). V lost 4 bases, J lost 0 bases, and 4 bases stayed unmatched. This CDR3 is CASSLTGAPNYGYTF. The DNA of the CDR3 is TGTGCCAGCAGTTTGACAGGGGCTCCTAACTATGGCTACACCTTC.

This chain uses TRBV6-5 with TRBJ1-4; 7 bases fit TRBD1. Germline CDR1 MNHEY, CDR2 SVGAGI. V trimming: 5 bases; J trimming: 5 bases; junction bases outside the gene matches: 8. CDR3 size: 15 residues. In nucleotides, the CDR3 is TGTGCCAGCAGTGTCGGGACAGCTGGAAATGAAAAACTGTTTTTT. Residues: CASSVGTAGNEKLFF.

The chain has TRBV6-5 and TRBJ2-7; D gene ambiguous. V was clipped by 9 bases and J by 3 bases, with 18 bases between them. Germline V gene data show CDR1 as MNHEY and CDR2 as SVGAGI. The CDR3 sequence is 14 residues long. The CDR3 region is CASTQAPGYYEQYF. CDR3 nucleotides: TGTGCCAGTACCCAGGCCCCAGGCTACTACGAGCAGTACTTC.

In its sample, this clone was seen a few times. The chain couples TRBV10-3 to TRBJ2-7, with D possibly called TRBD1 or TRBD2 (5 bases each). Trimming removed 8 bases from V and 0 bases from J, with 5 bases in between. Germline lookup yields CDR1 ENHRY and CDR2 SYGVKD. The CDR3 sequence is 11 residues long. The CDR3 sequence: CAIGGSYEQYF. The CDR3, as DNA: TGTGCCATCGGGGGCTCCTACGAGCAGTACTTC.

The chain has TRBV11-2 and TRBJ2-7, with D unresolved. CDR3 length: 11 amino acids. Germline V CDR1 and CDR2: SGHAT, FQNNGV. The CDR3, as DNA: TGTGCCAGCATCCCACAAAGGGTGTCTGAGGTC. This gives the protein CASIPQRVSEV.

The CDR3 here is CASSPIVSSYNEQFF. In DNA form, the CDR3 reads TGTGCCAGCAGCCCGATTGTGAGCTCCTACAATGAGCAGTTCTTC. The chain combines TRBV5-4 with TRBJ2-1, with D hard to call. V lost 4 bases to trimming and J lost 0 bases, with 11 bases between them. Per germline, CDR1 SGHNT and CDR2 YYREEE (reference sequence). The CDR3 contains 15 residues.

The CDR3 DNA reads TGTGCCAGTAGTCCCCCGGGACAGGGGTACGAAAAACTGTTTTTT. It yields the protein CASSPPGQGYEKLFF. This chain connects TRBV19 to TRBJ1-4; 10 positions agree with TRBD1. There are 15 residues in the CDR3. CDR1 is LNHDA and CDR2 is SQIVND in the germline V gene (reference sequence). V trimming: 5 bases; J trimming: 8 bases; junction bases outside the gene matches: 8.

This clone was observed a few times. J is TRBJ1-1 and V is TRBV5-8; possible D gene TRBD1, 5 bases. Germline CDR1 is SGHTS and CDR2 is YDEGEE. The CDR3 covers 13 residues. Trimming took off 3 bases at V and 1 base at J, with 7 bases between the two ends. CDR3: CASSSQGNTEAFF. The DNA for the CDR3 is TGTGCCAGCAGCTCTCAGGGGAACACTGAAGCTTTCTTT.

The chain carries TRBV27 and TRBJ1-6, with no clear D. V lost 3 bases, J lost 0 bases, and 18 bases lay in between. Germline V gives CDR1 MNHEY, CDR2 SMNVEV (reference sequence). The CDR3 totals 19 residues. This chain's CDR3 is CASSFLEPTPSSYNSPLHF. DNA of the CDR3: TGTGCCAGCAGTTTCCTCGAACCTACCCCCAGCTCCTATAATTCACCCCTCCACTTT.

The rearrangement links TRBV5-1 to TRBJ1-5, with a weak D call TRBD1 (6 bases). CDR3 length: 15 residues. Trimming removed 0 bases from V and 5 bases from J, with 12 bases in between. Germline loops: CDR1 SGHRS, CDR2 YFSETQ. The CDR3 region is CASSLGGGPDQPQHF. Written as DNA, the CDR3 is TGCGCCAGCAGCTTGGGGGGGGGCCCCGATCAGCCCCAGCATTTT.

The chain links TRBV10-2 to TRBJ2-1; no firm D call. The CDR3 totals 17 residues. Germline V gene lookup returns CDR1 WSHSY and CDR2 SAAADI. CDR3 in amino acids: CAPAFGPLQTMKNEQFF. The CDR3 DNA is TGCGCGCCAGCATTCGGGCCGCTTCAGACAATGAAGAATGAGCAGTTCTTC.

The chain carries TRBV28 and TRBJ1-2; D remains ambiguous. The CDR3 consists of 13 residues. Looked up from germline, CDR1 is MDHEN and CDR2 is SYDVKM. V lost 9 bases to trimming and J lost 6 bases, with 17 bases between them. In nucleotides, the CDR3 is TGTGCCAGTACCGCTGAGAGGGCCGATGGCTACACCTTC. It is translated as CASTAERADGYTF.

The rearrangement uses TRBV10-3 and TRBJ1-1, with D uncertain. Trimming pared 3 bases from V and 7 bases from J, leaving 6 bases between. CDR1 and CDR2 from the germline V gene are ENHRY and SYGVKD. The CDR3 covers 11 residues. The CDR3 nucleotides read TGTGCCATCAGTGAAGGATATGAAGCTTTCTTT. Translated: CAISEGYEAFF.

In its sample, this clone was seen a few times. The chain links TRBV6-1 to TRBJ2-3, with 7 bases matching TRBD1. The CDR3 consists of 15 residues. Losses at the gene ends were 1 base for V and 5 bases for J; bases not matched to a gene: 6. The germline gives CDR1 MNHNS, CDR2 SASEGT. The CDR3 here is CASSEEGARGDTQYF. DNA for the CDR3: TGTGCCAGCAGTGAAGAGGGGGCCAGGGGAGATACGCAGTATTTT.

The chain uses TRBV4-1 and TRBJ2-2; the D gene is possibly TRBD2 (5 bases). V was clipped by 5 bases and J by 1 base, with 8 bases between them. The V gene's germline CDR1 is MGHRA and CDR2 YSYEKL. This CDR3 region has 14 residues. The CDR3 loop is CASSSRENTGELFF. The DNA of the CDR3 is TGCGCCAGCAGCTCCCGGGAGAACACCGGGGAGCTGTTTTTT.

This clone was picked up a small number of times. V gene TRBV7-2 combines with J gene TRBJ2-3, with D possibly matching TRBD2 (6 bases). This CDR3 comprises 15 residues. Trimming left V 1 base short and J 1 base short, with 9 bases between. Germline lookup yields CDR1 SGHTA and CDR2 FQGNSA. The CDR3 sequence: CASSLGGDGTDTQYF. CDR3 nucleotides: TGTGCCAGCAGCTTAGGCGGGGACGGCACAGATACGCAGTATTTT.

V is TRBV19 and J is TRBJ2-2; 8 nucleotides align to TRBD1. There are 14 residues in the CDR3. The germline gives CDR1 LNHDA, CDR2 SQIVND (reference sequence). CDR3 residues: CACGGQDNTGELFF. The CDR3 DNA sequence: TGTGCATGTGGGGGACAGGATAACACCGGGGAGCTGTTTTTT.

V usage is TRBV5-6 and J usage is TRBJ2-7, with 12 bases lining up with TRBD1. V trimming: 0 bases; J trimming: 0 bases; junction bases outside the gene matches: 10. The CDR3 contains 19 residues. In germline, CDR1 is SGHDT, CDR2 YYEEEE. In DNA form, the CDR3 reads TGTGCCAGCAGCTTGGACCGGGACAGGGGGCTTATTATCTCCTACGAGCAGTACTTC. Translated, it gives CASSLDRDRGLIISYEQYF.

This rearrangement joins TRBV5-6 to TRBJ1-2; D is unclear. Per germline, CDR1 SGHDT and CDR2 YYEEEE. The CDR3 length is 15 residues. Trimming stripped 2 bases from V and 8 bases from J, with 19 bases between. The CDR3 DNA sequence: TGTGCCAGCAGCTTTACGGTATTGGTCACTGAGGGCTACACCTTC. Translated: CASSFTVLVTEGYTF.